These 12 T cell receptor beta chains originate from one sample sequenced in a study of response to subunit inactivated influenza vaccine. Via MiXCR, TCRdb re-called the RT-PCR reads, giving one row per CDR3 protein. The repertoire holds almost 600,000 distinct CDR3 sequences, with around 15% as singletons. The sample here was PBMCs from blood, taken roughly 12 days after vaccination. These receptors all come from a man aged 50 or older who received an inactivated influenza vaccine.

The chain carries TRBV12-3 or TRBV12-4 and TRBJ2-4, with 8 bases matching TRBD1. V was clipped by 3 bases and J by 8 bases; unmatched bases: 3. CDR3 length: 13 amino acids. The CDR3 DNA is TGTGCCAGCAGTTTCAGGGGGCGGGACATTCAGTACTTC. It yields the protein CASSFRGRDIQYF.

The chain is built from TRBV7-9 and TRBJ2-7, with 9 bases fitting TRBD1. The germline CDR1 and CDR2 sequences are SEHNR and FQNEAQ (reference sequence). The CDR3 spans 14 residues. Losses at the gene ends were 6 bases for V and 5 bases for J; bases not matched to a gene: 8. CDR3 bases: TGTGCCAGCAGGAGGACAGGGGCTAGCGACGAGCAGTACTTC. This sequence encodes CASRRTGASDEQYF.

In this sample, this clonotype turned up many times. The CDR3 loop reads CASSYSGDGDYGYTF. Written as DNA, the CDR3 is TGTGCCAGCAGTTACTCAGGCGACGGGGACTATGGCTACACCTTC. The chain is built from TRBV6-5 and TRBJ1-2; D gene unclear. Germline-derived CDR1 and CDR2 are MNHEY and SVGAGI. The V end lost 0 bases, the J end lost 3 bases, and 11 bases lay between the germline ends. CDR3 size: 15 residues.

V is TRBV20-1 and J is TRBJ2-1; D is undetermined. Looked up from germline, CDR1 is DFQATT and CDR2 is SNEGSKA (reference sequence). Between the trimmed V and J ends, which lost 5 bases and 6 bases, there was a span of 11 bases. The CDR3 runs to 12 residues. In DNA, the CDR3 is TGCAGTGCTCTTGAAGGCTTCAATGAGCAGTTCTTC. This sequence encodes CSALEGFNEQFF.

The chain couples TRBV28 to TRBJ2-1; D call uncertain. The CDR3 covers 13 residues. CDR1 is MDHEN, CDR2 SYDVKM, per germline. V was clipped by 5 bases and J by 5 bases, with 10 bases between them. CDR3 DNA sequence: TGTGCCAGCAGTCTCGAATTTAACAATGAGCAGTTCTTC. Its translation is CASSLEFNNEQFF.

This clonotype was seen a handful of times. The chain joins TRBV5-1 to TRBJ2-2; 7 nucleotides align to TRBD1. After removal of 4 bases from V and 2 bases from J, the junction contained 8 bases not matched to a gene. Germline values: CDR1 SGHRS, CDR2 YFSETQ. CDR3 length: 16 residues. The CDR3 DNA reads TGCGCCAGCAGCGGAAACAGGGGCGCCAACACCGGGGAGCTGTTTTTT. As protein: CASSGNRGANTGELFF.

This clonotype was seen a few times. CDR3 in DNA: TGCAGTGCCGCTCGGGTAGCGGCAATTAACACAGATACGCAGTATTTT. Its translation: CSAARVAAINTDTQYF. This sequence joins TRBV20-1 and TRBJ2-3; a weak D match, TRBD2 (6 bases). From germline, CDR1 is DFQATT and CDR2 SNEGSKA (reference sequence). This CDR3 has 16 residues. Deletions cut 6 bases from V and 2 bases from J, with 21 bases between.

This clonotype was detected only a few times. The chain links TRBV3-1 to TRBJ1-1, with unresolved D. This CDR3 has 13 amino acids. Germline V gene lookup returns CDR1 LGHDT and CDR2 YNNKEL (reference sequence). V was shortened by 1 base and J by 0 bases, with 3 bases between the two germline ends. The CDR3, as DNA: TGTGCCAGCAGCCAAGTGGTGAACACTGAAGCTTTCTTT. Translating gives CASSQVVNTEAFF. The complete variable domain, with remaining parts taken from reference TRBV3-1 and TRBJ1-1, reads DTAVSQTPKYLVTQMGNDKSIKCEQNLGHDTMYWYKQDSKKFLKIMFSYNNKELIINETVPNRFSPKSPDKAHLNLHINSLELGDSAVYFCASSQVVNTEAFFGQGTRLTVV.

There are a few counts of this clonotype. The chain's CDR3 is CASSLHDSNQPQHF. The CDR3 DNA is TGTGCCAGCAGCCTCCATGACAGCAATCAGCCCCAGCATTTT. J is TRBJ1-5 and V is TRBV12-3 or TRBV12-4; D remains unclear. The V gene lost 6 bases and the J gene lost 1 base, with 10 bases spanning the gap. The length of the CDR3 is 14 residues.

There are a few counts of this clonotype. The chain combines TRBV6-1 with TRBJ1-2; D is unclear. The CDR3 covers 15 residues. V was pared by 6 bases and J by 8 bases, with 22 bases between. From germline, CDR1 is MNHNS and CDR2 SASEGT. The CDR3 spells CASRPPTFQRRGYTF. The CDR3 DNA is TGTGCCAGCAGGCCCCCGACCTTTCAAAGGCGAGGCTACACCTTC.

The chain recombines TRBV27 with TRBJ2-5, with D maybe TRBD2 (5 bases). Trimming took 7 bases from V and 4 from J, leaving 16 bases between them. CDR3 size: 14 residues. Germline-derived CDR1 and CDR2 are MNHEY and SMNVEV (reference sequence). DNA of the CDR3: TGTGCCAGCAAGCTCGGCGGGCTCGGAGAGACCCAGTACTTC. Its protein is CASKLGGLGETQYF.

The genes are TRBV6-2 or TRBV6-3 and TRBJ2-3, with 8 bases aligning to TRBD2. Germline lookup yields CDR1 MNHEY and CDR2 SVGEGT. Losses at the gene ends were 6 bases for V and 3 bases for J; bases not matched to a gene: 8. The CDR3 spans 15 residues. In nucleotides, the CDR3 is TGTGCCAGCAGGCCTATATTAGCGGGGACAGATACGCAGTATTTT. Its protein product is CASRPILAGTDTQYF.